This is a list of T cell receptor beta chains from one sample in a study of shared clonotypes between healthy human individuals. Produced via immunoSEQ multiplex PCR; TCRdb's table is partial and in-frame only. The sample contains 2 million to 2.5 million clones, 85% to 95% of which appear only once. The source material was naive CD4+ T cells sorted from blood. Receptor source: a man aged 18 to 35 in good health. Both conserved end residues are part of each CDR3. A D gene is named only where the DNA matches it firmly. The listing skips clone size in some rows; elsewhere it reads once, few, many or a size class.

CDR3 protein,CDR3 DNA,V gene,clone size,D gene,J gene
CASSLDRPTGWVDTEAFF,TGCGCCAGCAGCTTGGATCGCCCGACAGGGTGGGTGGACACTGAAGCTTTCTTT,TRBV5-1,-,TRBD1,TRBJ1-1
CASSIESPNQPQHF,TGTGCCAGTAGTATAGAGAGCCCCAATCAGCCCCAGCATTTT,TRBV19,once,-,TRBJ1-5
CASSAAISANTGELFF,TGTGCCAGCTCAGCAGCGATTTCCGCGAACACCGGGGAGCTGTTTTTT,TRBV18,-,-,TRBJ2-2
CASSYPHVGGANVLTF,TGTGCCAGCAGTTACCCTCATGTGGGGGGGGCCAACGTCCTGACTTTC,TRBV6-5,-,-,TRBJ2-6
CASSLERARTSIEQFF,TGTGCCAGCAGCTTAGAAAGGGCCCGAACGAGCATTGAGCAGTTCTTC,TRBV7-2,-,-,TRBJ2-1
CASSSLGEGEETQYF,TGCGCCAGCAGTTCCTTAGGGGAAGGTGAAGAGACCCAGTACTTC,TRBV5-1,-,-,TRBJ2-5
CAYQGRGNSPLHF,TGTGCCTACCAGGGACGGGGTAATTCACCCCTCCACTTT,TRBV28,once,-,TRBJ1-6
CATSRDLSGELFF,TGTGCCACCAGCAGAGATTTGAGCGGGGAGCTGTTTTTT,TRBV15,-,-,TRBJ2-2
CASRDLGGETQYF,TGTGCCAGCAGGGACTTGGGAGGGGAGACCCAGTACTTC,TRBV6-6,-,TRBD2,TRBJ2-5
CAISVGHSNQPQHF,TGTGCCATCAGTGTAGGTCATAGCAATCAGCCCCAGCATTTT,TRBV10-3,-,-,TRBJ1-5
CASRQRAGNYNEQFF,TGCGCCAGCAGGCAGCGAGCGGGGAACTACAATGAGCAGTTCTTC,TRBV5-1,once,TRBD2,TRBJ2-1
CASIQSNSYEQYF,TGTGCCAGCATCCAGTCCAACTCCTACGAGCAGTACTTC,TRBV2,-,-,TRBJ2-7
CASSPSGGAIYGYTF,TGTGCCAGCAGCCCTTCCGGAGGGGCCATCTATGGCTACACCTTC,TRBV7-2,once,-,TRBJ1-2
CASSQDNRGGSPLHF,TGCGCCAGCAGCCAAGATAACAGGGGCGGGTCACCCCTCCACTTT,TRBV4-1,-,TRBD1,TRBJ1-6
CASRRQGYDYGYTF,TGTGCCAGCAGAAGACAGGGGTACGACTATGGCTACACCTTC,TRBV6-5,-,TRBD1,TRBJ1-2
CASSQVGGPDTQYF,TGTGCCAGCAGCCAAGTTGGGGGCCCAGATACGCAGTATTTT,TRBV14,-,-,TRBJ2-3
CASSAGRSGPGPSGNTIYF,TGTGCCAGCAGCGCGGGACGGAGCGGCCCCGGGCCCTCTGGAAACACCATATATTTT,TRBV5-4,-,-,TRBJ1-3
CASMTDDEKLFF,TGCGCCAGCATGACGGACGATGAAAAACTGTTTTTT,TRBV5-1,-,-,TRBJ1-4
CASSVDIDINYGYTF,TGTGCCAGCAGCGTAGACATTGACATAAATTATGGCTACACCTTC,TRBV9,-,-,TRBJ1-2
CASNYGTGYTGELFF,TGCGCCAGCAACTACGGGACAGGGTATACCGGGGAGCTGTTTTTT,TRBV5-1,-,TRBD1,TRBJ2-2
CASTHPGPANYGYTF,TGTGCCAGCACCCACCCGGGGCCTGCTAACTATGGCTACACCTTC,TRBV7-9,once,-,TRBJ1-2
CASSLGPEQYF,TGCGCCAGCAGCTTGGGCCCCGAGCAGTACTTC,TRBV5-1,-,-,TRBJ2-7
CASSPRLLGETQYF,TGTGCCAGCAGCCCTCGGCTGCTAGGTGAGACCCAGTACTTC,TRBV7-2,-,-,TRBJ2-5
CSARRLYGYTF,TGCAGTGCTAGAAGACTCTATGGCTACACCTTC,TRBV20-1,-,-,TRBJ1-2
CASSIGGGNSPLHF,TGTGCCAGCAGCATCGGAGGGGGAAATTCACCCCTCCACTTT,TRBV5-6,-,-,TRBJ1-6
CASSSDRGRGFF,TGCGCCAGCAGCTCCGACAGGGGACGAGGTTTCTTT,TRBV5-1,-,TRBD1,TRBJ1-1
CASSLKDMDAFF,TGTGCCAGCAGCCTAAAGGACATGGATGCTTTCTTT,TRBV14,-,-,TRBJ1-1